The 5 T cell receptor beta chains below were found in one sample sequenced in a study of blood T cells in healthy people across ages. Primed by a sample-barcoded 5' primer and a J-beta primer mix, a second PCR proceeded for about 6 to 11 cycles. TCRdb reanalysed the 5' RACE reads using MiXCR and keeps one entry per CDR3 protein. The sample comprises 1.5 million to 2 million distinct CDR3 sequences, about 39% of which are singletons, and 20% to 25% rests with the top ten. Sequencing input: blood. These receptors all come from a human donor in good health.

This clonotype was counted between two and nine times. This chain links TRBV10-3 with TRBJ2-7; the D gene is possibly TRBD1 (6 bases). CDR3 length equals 13 residues. From germline, CDR1 is ENHRY and CDR2 SYGVKD. Deletions cut 3 bases from V and 10 bases from J, with 16 bases between. DNA for the CDR3: TGTGCCATCAGTGAATGGGGGAAGGGGGACCAGTACTTC. It codes for CAISEWGKGDQYF.

The rearrangement joins TRBV7-8 to TRBJ1-2, with a weak D call TRBD1 (6 bases). The germline V gene has CDR1 SGHVS and CDR2 FQNEAQ. This CDR3 spans 16 amino acids. Trimming pared 5 bases from V and 7 bases from J, leaving 23 bases between. The CDR3 DNA follows: TGTGCCAGCAGCCTCCCGGTGGGGGCCCCTGGGTTTGGCTACACCTTC. This codes for CASSLPVGAPGFGYTF.

This clonotype was detected a few times. This chain uses TRBV9 with TRBJ2-7, with TRBD2 matching over 9 bases. CDR3 length: 15 amino acids. V was clipped by 5 bases and J by 4 bases; unmatched bases: 10. From germline, CDR1 is SGDLS and CDR2 YYNGEE. The CDR3 loop reads CASSSTLTSGYEQYF. For the CDR3, the DNA is TGTGCCAGCAGTTCAACCCTGACTAGCGGATACGAGCAGTACTTC.

The chain employs TRBV7-2 and TRBJ2-6, with TRBD1 matching over 8 bases. The CDR3 is 15 amino acids. Germline loops: CDR1 SGHTA, CDR2 FQGNSA. The J segment lost 4 bases and the V segment lost 6 bases, leaving 5 bases of the junction unmatched. CDR3 coding DNA: TGTGCCAGCAGAAAGACAGGGGCCGGGGCCAACGTCCTGACTTTC. Translated: CASRKTGAGANVLTF.

There are a few counts of this clonotype. The chain links TRBV6-5 to TRBJ1-6, with a possible D match to TRBD1 (5 bases). The V end was cut by 5 bases, the J end by 9 bases, with 17 bases between. CDR1 is MNHEY, CDR2 SVGAGI, per germline. The CDR3 totals 15 residues. The CDR3: CASSTTRLGGSPLHF. The DNA for the CDR3 is TGTGCCAGCAGTACGACACGGCTCGGGGGTTCACCCCTCCACTTT.